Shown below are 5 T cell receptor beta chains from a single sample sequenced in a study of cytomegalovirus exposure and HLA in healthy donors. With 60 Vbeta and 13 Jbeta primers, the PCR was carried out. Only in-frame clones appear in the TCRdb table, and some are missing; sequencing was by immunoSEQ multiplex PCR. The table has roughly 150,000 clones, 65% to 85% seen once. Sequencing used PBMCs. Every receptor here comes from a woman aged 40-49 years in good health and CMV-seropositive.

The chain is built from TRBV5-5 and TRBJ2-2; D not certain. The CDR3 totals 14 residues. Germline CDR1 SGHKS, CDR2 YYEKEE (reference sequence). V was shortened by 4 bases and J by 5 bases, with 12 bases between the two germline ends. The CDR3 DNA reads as TGTGCCAGCAGCCCCCTGGTGGCAACCGGGGAGCTGTTTTTT. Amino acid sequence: CASSPLVATGELFF.

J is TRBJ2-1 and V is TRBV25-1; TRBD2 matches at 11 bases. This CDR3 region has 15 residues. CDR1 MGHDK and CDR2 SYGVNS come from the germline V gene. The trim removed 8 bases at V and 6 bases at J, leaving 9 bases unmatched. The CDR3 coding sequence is TGTGCCAGCCGTGGTAGCGGGGGGGTATCCAATGAGCAGTTCTTC. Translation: CASRGSGGVSNEQFF.

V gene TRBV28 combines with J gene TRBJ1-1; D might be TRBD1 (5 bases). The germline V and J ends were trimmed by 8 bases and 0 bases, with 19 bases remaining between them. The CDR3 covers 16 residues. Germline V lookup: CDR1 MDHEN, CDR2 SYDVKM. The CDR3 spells CASLVRQSLMNTEAFF. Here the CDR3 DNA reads TGTGCCAGCTTGGTCCGACAGTCTTTAATGAACACTGAAGCTTTCTTT.

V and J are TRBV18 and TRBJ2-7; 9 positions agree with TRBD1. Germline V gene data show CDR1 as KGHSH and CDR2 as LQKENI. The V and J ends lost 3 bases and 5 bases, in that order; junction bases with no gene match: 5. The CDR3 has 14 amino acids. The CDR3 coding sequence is TGTGCCAGCTCACCGGACCGGGACAGGGACGAGCAGTACTTC. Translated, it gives CASSPDRDRDEQYF.

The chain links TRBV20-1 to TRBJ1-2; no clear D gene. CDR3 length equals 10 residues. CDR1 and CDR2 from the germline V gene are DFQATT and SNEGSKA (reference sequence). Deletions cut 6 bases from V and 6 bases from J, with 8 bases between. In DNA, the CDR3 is TGCAGTGCCCGGGGTAATGGCTACACCTTC. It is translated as CSARGNGYTF.